This TCR beta chain was captured in a study of blood T cell repertoires in COVID-19. The germline V gene has CDR1 SEHNR and CDR2 FQNEAQ (reference sequence). Between the trimmed V and J ends, which lost 5 bases and 9 bases, there was a span of 11 bases. The CDR3 is 13 residues long. TCRdb's copy holds only in-frame clones and misses some; the assay was immunoSEQ multiplex PCR. The table includes about 220,000 clones, nearly 90% detected once. Across about 22 US areas, participants ranged in age from about 18 to 90 years. Each exposed participant met a COVID-19 case in the 2 weeks preceding study entry.

Sequencing was done on a sample of PBMCs or T cells enriched from blood (not recorded which). The origin of this receptor is a man aged 25-45 years who had been exposed to COVID-19. The chain links TRBV7-9 to TRBJ1-6, with D unresolved. Here the CDR3 reads CASSPEISSPLHF. The CDR3, as DNA: TGTGCCAGCAGCCCCGAGATTTCTTCACCCCTCCACTTT.